This T cell receptor (beta chain) was documented in a study of T cell responses to AZD1222 COVID-19 vaccine. The CDR3 has 14 residues. Trimming took off 2 bases at V and 2 bases at J, with 7 bases between the two ends. Germline V gives CDR1 SNHLY, CDR2 FYNNEI. Sequencing used immunoSEQ multiplex PCR; TCRdb keeps in-frame clones, though not all of them. The profile covers about 140,000 clones, with roughly 92% appearing a single time and around 1.8% taken by the ten largest. The sample in question was peripheral blood, obtained on day 0 of AZD1222 vaccination. The chain uses TRBV2 and TRBJ1-5; D remains unclear. The clonotype was recovered from an adult in good health. For the CDR3, the DNA is TGTGCCAGCAGTGAACGGGAGGGCAATCAGCCCCAGCATTTT. This encodes CASSEREGNQPQHF. The full variable domain, completed using reference TRBV2 and TRBJ1-5, is EPEVTQTPSHQVTQMGQEVILRCVPISNHLYFYWYRQILGQKVEFLVSFYNNEISEKSEIFDDQFSVERPDGSNFTLKIRSTKLEDSAMYFCASSEREGNQPQHFGDGTRLSIL.